Listed below are T cell receptor beta chains from one sample, sequenced in a study of blood T cell repertoires in COVID-19. Repertoires were generated with immunoSEQ multiplex PCR, while TCRdb's copy carries only in-frame clones and drops some. Here the sample spans 30,000 or so clones, around 82% being singletons. The sequenced sample was peripheral blood. The receptors were sampled from a man in his fifties with acute or convalescent COVID-19. The CDR3 runs from the conserved cysteine through the conserved F or W. Each record gives: D gene, clone size, V gene, J gene, CDR3 DNA, CDR3 protein. A D gene is named only where the DNA matches it firmly. Not all rows give a size; the values are once, few, many and, for expanded clones, a class.

NA	NA	TRBV11-2	TRBJ2-7	TGTGCCAGCAGCTTCTCAGGGGCTGGGGAGCAGTACTTC	CASSFSGAGEQYF
TRBD1	NA	TRBV6-1	TRBJ2-5	TGTGCCAGCAGTGAAGCGCGGGCAGGGGGCGCGACCCAGTACTTC	CASSEARAGGATQYF
TRBD1	NA	TRBV7-9	TRBJ1-1	TGTGCCAGCCGTCGAACAGGGGGCAGAACTGAAGCTTTCTTT	CASRRTGGRTEAFF
NA	NA	TRBV6-1	TRBJ1-1	TGTGCCAGCAGTGATTACAGGGAGGGAACTGAAGCTTTCTTT	CASSDYREGTEAFF
TRBD1	NA	TRBV18	TRBJ2-1	TGTGCCAGCGCATGGGACAGGGAAAGCAATGAGCAGTTCTTC	CASAWDRESNEQFF
NA	NA	TRBV4-1	TRBJ2-7	TGCGCCAGCAGCCAGTTGACAACTGGCGAGCAGTACTTC	CASSQLTTGEQYF
TRBD2	NA	TRBV5-1	TRBJ2-7	TGCGCCAGCAGCTCGAAAGCGGGGCCTTCCTACGAGCAGTACTTC	CASSSKAGPSYEQYF
TRBD2	few	TRBV11-2	TRBJ2-7	TGTGCCAGCAGCCCGCTACTAGCGGGAGAAGGCGAGCAGTACTTC	CASSPLLAGEGEQYF
NA	NA	TRBV5-6	TRBJ1-6	TGTGCCAGCAGCTTGGACTTCGCGGAGTTGAATTCACCCCTCCACTTT	CASSLDFAELNSPLHF
TRBD1	NA	TRBV18	TRBJ2-3	TGTGCCAGCTCACCACGCGGGACAGGGGGCACAGATACGCAGTATTTT	CASSPRGTGGTDTQYF
NA	once	TRBV6-4	TRBJ2-3	TGTGCCAGCAGTGAGGCCAGCGGGCACACAGATACGCAGTATTTT	CASSEASGHTDTQYF
NA	NA	TRBV13	TRBJ1-3	TGTGCCAGCAGCTTATCAGGGGTGGGAAACACCATATATTTT	CASSLSGVGNTIYF
TRBD1	NA	TRBV5-1	TRBJ2-7	TGCGCCAGCAGCTTTATACAGGGGTACGAGCAGTACTTC	CASSFIQGYEQYF
NA	NA	TRBV2	TRBJ1-1	TGTGCCAGCAGTTACCGGTCTAACCTGAACACTGAAGCTTTCTTT	CASSYRSNLNTEAFF
TRBD1	NA	TRBV2	TRBJ1-1	TGTGCCAGCAGTGTCGTCCCGGGACAGGGTCCGGTCTTT	CASSVVPGQGPVF
TRBD2	NA	TRBV7-9	TRBJ2-1	TGTGCCAGCAGCTTAGCTAGCGGGAGTCCTCGCCCCCTCTTC	CASSLASGSPRPLF
NA	once	TRBV5-1	TRBJ2-1	TGCGCCAGCAGCTTGGATAGGGGACTCGGGAATGAGCAGTTCTTC	CASSLDRGLGNEQFF
TRBD2	NA	TRBV28	TRBJ2-1	TGTGCCAGCAGTCAACTAGCGGGAAGGCGGGGGAATGAGCAGTTCTTC	CASSQLAGRRGNEQFF
NA	NA	TRBV6-1	TRBJ1-3	TGTGCCACCGAGGGTGGGTGGCCGGTAGGAAACACCATATATTTT	CATEGGWPVGNTIYF
NA	NA	TRBV4-1	TRBJ1-1	TGCGCCAGCAGCCAAGTCCCAGGGCTTAACACTGAAGCTTTCTTT	CASSQVPGLNTEAFF
NA	NA	TRBV6-5	TRBJ2-1	TGTGCCAGCAGAAAGAGGGAGGGGGGAGGTGAGCAGTTCTTC	CASRKREGGGEQFF
TRBD2	NA	TRBV11-3	TRBJ2-3	TGTGCCAGCAGCCGGGGACTAGCGGCCACAGATACGCAGTATTTT	CASSRGLAATDTQYF
NA	NA	TRBV6-1	TRBJ2-7	TGTGCCAGCAGTGAAGCGAGATACGAGCAGTACTTC	CASSEARYEQYF
NA	NA	TRBV12-5	TRBJ2-5	TGTGCTAGTGGTTTGACATTGGGGAGGGGGGTTGAGACCCAGTACTTC	CASGLTLGRGVETQYF
NA	NA	TRBV29-1	TRBJ2-7	TGCAGCGTTGAAGTGTGGACTGCAGCCTACGAGCAGTACTTC	CSVEVWTAAYEQYF
NA	NA	TRBV7-3	TRBJ2-1	TGTGCCAGCAGCTTATCAGGGACTGCGCGGTACAATGAGCAGTTCTTC	CASSLSGTARYNEQFF
TRBD2	NA	TRBV18	TRBJ2-1	TGTGCCAGCTCACCAGGGCTAGCGGGAGAAAAAAATGAGCAGTTCTTC	CASSPGLAGEKNEQFF
TRBD2	NA	TRBV3-1/TRBV3-2	TRBJ2-7	TGTGCCAGCAGCCAAGCGGGGACTAGCGGTGTGGAGCAGTACTTC	CASSQAGTSGVEQYF
NA	NA	TRBV4-2	TRBJ1-2	TGTGCCAGCAGCCAAGATCAAGACAGAAAATATGGCTACACCTTC	CASSQDQDRKYGYTF
TRBD2	few	TRBV28	TRBJ2-7	TGTGCCAGCAGTTTCCTAGCGGAACTCACCTACGAGCAGTACTTC	CASSFLAELTYEQYF
NA	once	TRBV6-1	TRBJ1-6	TGTGCCAGCAGTGCCCTACAGGGCCCGGGGAATAATTCACCCCTCCACTTT	CASSALQGPGNNSPLHF
TRBD2	NA	TRBV7-9	TRBJ2-7	TGTGCCAGCAGCCCCACTAGCGGGAGGAAGAGCTACGAGCAGTACTTC	CASSPTSGRKSYEQYF
TRBD1	NA	TRBV7-9	TRBJ1-1	TGTGCCAGCAGCTTACTCAGGGGGCGAAGAAACACTGAAGCTTTCTTT	CASSLLRGRRNTEAFF
NA	NA	TRBV12-3/TRBV12-4	TRBJ2-1	TGTGCCAGCAGTCTGCAGGGGTTCAATGAGCAGTTCTTC	CASSLQGFNEQFF
TRBD1	NA	TRBV5-8	TRBJ1-5	TGTGCCAGCAGCACGGGACAGGTTAGCAATCAGCCCCAGCATTTT	CASSTGQVSNQPQHF
NA	few	TRBV18	TRBJ1-6	TGTGCCAGCTCACTCAACAGGGTGGCAGGAGATTCACCCCTCCACTTT	CASSLNRVAGDSPLHF
NA	NA	TRBV4-2	TRBJ2-2	TGTGCCAGCAGCCAAGATGGAGCTTGGTACGGGGAGCTGTTTTTT	CASSQDGAWYGELFF
TRBD2	NA	TRBV6-1	TRBJ2-4	TGTGCCAGCAGTGAGGTCTTGGCGGGAGGAGAGGGAAACATTCAGTACTTC	CASSEVLAGGEGNIQYF
NA	once	TRBV9	TRBJ1-3	TGTGCCAGCAGCGCAGGAAGCGGAAACACCATATATTTT	CASSAGSGNTIYF
NA	NA	TRBV19	TRBJ1-2	TGTGCCAGTAGACCCCCGGGGAGAGACTATGGCTACACCTTC	CASRPPGRDYGYTF
NA	NA	TRBV6-1	TRBJ2-7	TGTGCCAGCAGGGACAAGGTCCACGAGCAGTACTTC	CASRDKVHEQYF